These 9 T cell receptor beta chains were sequenced from one sample in a study of T cells after yellow fever vaccination. TCRdb re-analysed the 5' RACE reads in MiXCR, keeping a single row per CDR3 protein. The table lists 450,000 to 550,000 distinct CDR3 sequences, 21% of them singletons, with about 17% in the top ten. Sample: PBMCs, taken roughly 20 days after the first yellow fever vaccination. All receptors come from a man aged 18 to 30 who received the YFV17D yellow fever vaccine.

This clonotype was found a few times. For the CDR3, the DNA is TGTGCCAGCAGCCAAGGGGGTAGCCAAGAGACCCAGTACTTC. This encodes CASSQGGSQETQYF. The chain couples TRBV4-2 to TRBJ2-5, with no clear D. Trimming pared 1 base from V and 1 base from J, leaving 7 bases between. The CDR3 is 14 amino acids. CDR1 and CDR2 (germline): LGHNA, YNFKEQ.

The DNA of the CDR3 is TGTGCCAGCAGCCAAGACAGGGTACCCAGCTACGAGCAGTACTTC. Encoded protein: CASSQDRVPSYEQYF. The chain carries TRBV3-1 and TRBJ2-7; a possible D gene is TRBD1 (5 bases). This CDR3 has 15 residues. The germline V gene encodes CDR1 LGHDT and CDR2 YNNKEL (reference sequence). The V and J ends lost 0 bases and 3 bases respectively, with 12 bases between them.

A few counts support this clonotype. The rearrangement links TRBV5-1 to TRBJ1-2; D is perhaps TRBD1 (5 bases). Germline CDR1 is SGHRS and CDR2 is YFSETQ. The CDR3 runs 15 residues. The V and J ends lost 4 bases and 3 bases respectively, with 16 bases between them. CDR3: CASSQTPRDHYGYTF. CDR3 bases: TGCGCCAGCAGCCAAACGCCCAGGGACCACTATGGCTACACCTTC.

The chain links TRBV23-1 to TRBJ2-7; D could derive from TRBD1 or TRBD2 (5 bases each). TRBV23-1 is placed among ORFs of uncertain function. The CDR3 is 17 residues long. V gave up 7 bases and J gave up 4 bases, with 26 bases separating them. Here the CDR3 reads CASKASLGTPSSYEQYV. CDR3 DNA sequence: TGCGCCAGCAAAGCTTCATTAGGGACCCCCAGTTCTTACGAGCAGTACGTC.

This sequence joins TRBV7-3 and TRBJ2-1; the match to TRBD2 covers 8 bases. Germline loops: CDR1 SGHTA, CDR2 FQGTGA. V gave up 6 bases and J gave up 9 bases; unmatched junction bases: 7. CDR3 size: 13 residues. In DNA, the CDR3 is TGTGCCAGCAGAACGGGGGGGCACGGTGAGCAGTTCTTC. It translates to CASRTGGHGEQFF.

This clonotype was picked up a small number of times. V is TRBV7-3 and J is TRBJ1-5; D is uncertain. V was clipped by 7 bases and J by 1 base, with 20 bases between them. Per germline, CDR1 SGHTA and CDR2 FQGTGA. The CDR3 has 17 residues. CDR3 nucleotides: TGTGCCAGCACCCCCTGGAGGCGTACTGGGAGCAATCAGCCCCAGCATTTT. This sequence encodes CASTPWRRTGSNQPQHF.

V and J are TRBV4-3 and TRBJ2-3, with a weak D call TRBD2 (6 bases). This CDR3 contains 16 residues. The germline V and J ends were trimmed by 1 base and 1 base, with 12 bases remaining between them. Germline CDR1 LGHNA, CDR2 YSLEER. The CDR3 DNA sequence: TGCGCCAGCAGCCAAGTCTCTGGGGAGGGCACAGATACGCAGTATTTT. It is translated as CASSQVSGEGTDTQYF.

This clonotype has more than one count but fewer than ten. This CDR3 is CASSEGPPGTYEQYF. As DNA, the CDR3 is TGTGCCAGCAGTGAGGGGCCTCCGGGGACCTACGAGCAGTACTTC. The V gene is TRBV25-1, the J gene TRBJ2-7; perhaps D is TRBD1 or TRBD2 (5 bases each). Germline CDR1 reads MGHDK; CDR2 reads SYGVNS. The V and J ends lost 3 bases and 2 bases respectively, with 14 bases between them. The CDR3 has 15 amino acids.

This clonotype has a handful of counts. This chain connects TRBV19 to TRBJ1-3; the D is unclear. Germline V gives CDR1 LNHDA, CDR2 SQIVND (reference sequence). The CDR3 spans 13 residues. V was shortened by 9 bases and J by 2 bases, with 11 bases between the two germline ends. The CDR3 sequence: CASREGAGNTIYF. DNA of the CDR3: TGTGCCAGCCGGGAGGGAGCTGGAAACACCATATATTTT.